The clone carrying this T cell receptor (beta chain) was observed many times. Its antigen is currently unknown. This entry belongs to a study of blood T cells in healthy people across ages. General study points: Older age coincided with a roughly linear decline in TCR beta diversity per million T cells. Investigators viewed diversity estimates from one million T cells as underestimates, the study reported. Donor CMV status was unknown, possibly confounding expanded clonotype changes.

Primed by a sample-barcoded 5' primer and a J-beta primer mix, a second PCR proceeded for roughly 6 to 12 cycles. Unique molecular identifiers of 12 random nucleotides labeled each cDNA. Using its own MiXCR run on the 5' RACE reads, TCRdb lists one record per CDR3 protein. This sample carries around 870,000 distinct CDR3 sequences, under 30% of them seen once, and the ten largest clones take roughly 17%. With V trimmed by 1 base and J by 5 bases, 1 base remained unmatched. CDR1 and CDR2 from the germline V gene are LGHNA and YNFKEQ. CDR3 length equals 14 residues. The genes are TRBV4-2 and TRBJ1-5; 8 nucleotides match TRBD1. The sequencing input was blood. This TCR was recovered from a woman aged 80 or over in good health. CDR3 loop: CASSQGQGYQPQHF. As DNA, the CDR3 is TGTGCCAGCAGCCAAGGACAGGGGTATCAGCCCCAGCATTTT.